This is a list of T cell receptor beta chains from one sample in a study of radiotherapy plus CTLA-4 blockade in lung cancer. The data were produced by immunoSEQ multiplex PCR, yet TCRdb's version contains in-frame clones alone and is incomplete. The data contain about 91,000 clones, approximately 79% of them singletons. The starting material was peripheral blood, obtained from a patient treated with radiotherapy plus ipilimumab. These receptors were obtained from a human donor with non-small cell lung cancer that progressed on radiotherapy plus ipilimumab. Both conserved end residues are part of each CDR3. D genes are given only for firm matches. Not every row has a clone size; where given, it reads once, few, many or a size class.

cdr3_length: 16; v_call: TRBV4-3; j_call: TRBJ1-3; d_call: .; clone_size: once; cdr3_nt: TGCGCCAGCAGCCAAGATCGGGCTTTCTCTGGAAACACCATATATTTT; cdr3_aa: CASSQDRAFSGNTIYF
cdr3_length: 17; v_call: TRBV9; j_call: TRBJ2-1; d_call: TRBD2; clone_size: .; cdr3_nt: TGTGCCAGCAGCGTAGTTCCCCTTAGCGGGGCCTACAATGAGCAGTTCTTC; cdr3_aa: CASSVVPLSGAYNEQFF
cdr3_length: 15; v_call: TRBV5-4; j_call: TRBJ2-1; d_call: TRBD2; clone_size: .; cdr3_nt: TGTGCCAGCAGCCGCCCCGGGACTAGCGTAAATGAGCAGTTCTTC; cdr3_aa: CASSRPGTSVNEQFF
cdr3_length: 15; v_call: TRBV11-3; j_call: TRBJ2-6; d_call: .; clone_size: .; cdr3_nt: TGTGCCAGCAGCCCCAGGGGCGCGGGGGCCAACGTCCTGACTTTC; cdr3_aa: CASSPRGAGANVLTF
cdr3_length: 14; v_call: TRBV5-1; j_call: TRBJ2-3; d_call: .; clone_size: .; cdr3_nt: TGCGCCAGCACTTTGGGGGACAACACAGATACGCAGTATTTT; cdr3_aa: CASTLGDNTDTQYF
cdr3_length: 13; v_call: TRBV6-5; j_call: TRBJ2-2; d_call: .; clone_size: .; cdr3_nt: TGTGCCAGCGTTGACCCTAACACCGGGGAGCTGTTTTTT; cdr3_aa: CASVDPNTGELFF
cdr3_length: 16; v_call: TRBV28; j_call: TRBJ2-5; d_call: TRBD1; clone_size: .; cdr3_nt: TGTGCCAGCAGTTCCCCACCACAGGGGGCTGAGGAGACCCAGTACTTC; cdr3_aa: CASSSPPQGAEETQYF
cdr3_length: 12; v_call: TRBV29-1; j_call: TRBJ2-5; d_call: .; clone_size: .; cdr3_nt: TGCAGCGTTGAAGACAACCAAGAGACCCAGTACTTC; cdr3_aa: CSVEDNQETQYF
cdr3_length: 16; v_call: TRBV4-1; j_call: TRBJ1-5; d_call: .; clone_size: few; cdr3_nt: TGCGCCAGCAGCCAAGATCCCCATATTGAGGGGCAGCCCCAGCATTTT; cdr3_aa: CASSQDPHIEGQPQHF
cdr3_length: 15; v_call: TRBV16; j_call: TRBJ2-7; d_call: .; clone_size: .; cdr3_nt: TGTGCCAGCAGCCGCTCGTCGGGGACCTACTACGAGCAGTACTTC; cdr3_aa: CASSRSSGTYYEQYF